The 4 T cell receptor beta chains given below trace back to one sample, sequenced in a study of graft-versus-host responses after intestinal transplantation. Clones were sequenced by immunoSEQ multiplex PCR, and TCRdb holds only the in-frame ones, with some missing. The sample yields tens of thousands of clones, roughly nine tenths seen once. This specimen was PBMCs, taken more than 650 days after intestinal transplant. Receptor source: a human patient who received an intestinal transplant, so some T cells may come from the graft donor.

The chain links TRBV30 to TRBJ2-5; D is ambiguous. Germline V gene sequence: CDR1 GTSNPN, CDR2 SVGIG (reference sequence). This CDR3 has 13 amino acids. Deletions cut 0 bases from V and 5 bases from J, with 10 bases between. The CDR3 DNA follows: TGTGCCTGGAGTGTCCGGAACGATGAGACCCAGTACTTC. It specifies CAWSVRNDETQYF.

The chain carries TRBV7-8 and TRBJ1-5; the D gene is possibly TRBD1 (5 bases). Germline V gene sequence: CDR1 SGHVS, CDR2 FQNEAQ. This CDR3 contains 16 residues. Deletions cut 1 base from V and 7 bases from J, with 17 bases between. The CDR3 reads CASSLGGGGPGQPQHF. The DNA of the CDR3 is TGTGCCAGCAGCTTAGGCGGGGGAGGGCCAGGACAGCCCCAGCATTTT. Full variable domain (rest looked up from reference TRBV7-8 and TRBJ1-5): GAGVSQSPRYKVAKRGQDVALRCDPISGHVSLFWYQQALGQGPEFLTYFQNEAQLDKSGLPSDRFFAERPEGSVSTLKIQRTQQEDSAVYLCASSLGGGGPGQPQHFGDGTRLSIL.

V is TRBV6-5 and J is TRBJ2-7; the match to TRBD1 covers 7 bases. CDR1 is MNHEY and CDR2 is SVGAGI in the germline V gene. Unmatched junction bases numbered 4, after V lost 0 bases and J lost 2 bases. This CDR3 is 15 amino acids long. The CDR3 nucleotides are TGTGCCAGCAGTTACTCATGGACAGGAGCCTACGAGCAGTACTTC. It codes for CASSYSWTGAYEQYF.

The CDR3 region is CASSYRGTRPQHF. CDR3 DNA: TGTGCCAGTAGTTACAGGGGCACCAGGCCCCAGCATTTT. J is TRBJ1-5 and V is TRBV19; TRBD1 aligns across 7 bases. This CDR3 contains 13 residues. V shed 5 bases and J 9 bases; nucleotides not matched to a gene: 7. CDR1 and CDR2 (germline): LNHDA, SQIVND (reference sequence).